This T cell receptor beta chain stems from a study of cytomegalovirus exposure and HLA in healthy donors. Looking at the study overall: The approximately 120 validation repertoires matched the 500 to 750 first-cohort repertoires in platform, a later analysis reported. Study results and caveats: Rare TCR sequences predominated, though certain public TCRs were found in many donors. The tendency of first-cohort TCR clusters to co-occur in the 100 to 150 validation repertoires was identified by a subsequent analysis.

Trimming took off 11 bases at V and 9 bases at J, with 11 bases between the two ends. Germline CDR1 and CDR2: MDHEN and SYDVKM. CDR3 size: 10 residues. This clone was seen a single time. The antigen remains undetermined. Using immunoSEQ multiplex PCR, the repertoire was profiled, and TCRdb retains in-frame clones only, with some absent. The table records about 190,000 clones, roughly 84% of them present only once. The chain has TRBV28 and TRBJ1-5; D perhaps matches TRBD1 (6 bases). Material: PBMCs. The TCR originated in a man between 18 and 35 years old in good health and CMV-seropositive. Here the CDR3 DNA reads TGTGCCGGGGGCCTTCGGCCCCAGCATTTT. Amino acid sequence: CAGGLRPQHF. The full variable domain, its missing parts supplied by reference TRBV28 and TRBJ1-5, is DVKVTQSSRYLVKRTGEKVFLECVQDMDHENMFWYRQDPGLGLRLIYFSYDVKMKEKGDIPEGYSVSREKKERFSLILESASTNQTSMYLCAGGLRPQHFGDGTRLSIL.